The 14 T cell receptor beta chains listed next were all sequenced from one sample in a study of cytomegalovirus exposure and HLA in healthy donors. Sequencing used immunoSEQ multiplex PCR; TCRdb keeps in-frame clones, though not all of them. Of about 180,000 clones in the sample, 86% were seen once. Source material: PBMCs. These receptors all come from a man younger than 35 in good health and CMV-seropositive.

The J gene is TRBJ1-4, the V gene TRBV6-6; 8 positions agree with TRBD1. The CDR3 extends over 15 amino acids. The V segment lost 6 bases and the J segment 7 bases; nucleotides outside the gene matches: 10. From germline, CDR1 is MNHNY and CDR2 SVGAGI (reference sequence). The CDR3 loop reads CASSSVQGEGEKLFF. As DNA, the CDR3 is TGTGCCAGCAGCTCCGTACAGGGGGAGGGTGAAAAACTGTTTTTT.

This chain links TRBV7-8 with TRBJ2-7, with D possibly TRBD2 on 5 matching bases. V shed 4 bases and J shed 3 bases, with 10 bases lying between them. This CDR3 is 13 amino acids long. Germline loops: CDR1 SGHVS, CDR2 FQNEAQ. As DNA, the CDR3 is TGTGCCAGCAGCTCCTCGGGAATCTACGAGCAGTACTTC. This sequence encodes CASSSSGIYEQYF.

This clone was detected only once. The CDR3 region is CASSPTPGLALHEQFF. In DNA, the CDR3 is TGTGCCAGCAGCCCTACACCGGGACTAGCTTTGCATGAGCAGTTCTTC. V usage is TRBV7-9 and J usage is TRBJ2-1; 9 nucleotides line up with TRBD2. V trimming: 5 bases; J trimming: 8 bases; junction bases outside the gene matches: 13. Germline values: CDR1 SEHNR, CDR2 FQNEAQ (reference sequence). The CDR3 loop spans 16 amino acids.

V usage is TRBV20-1 and J usage is TRBJ2-7; 7 positions match TRBD1. V was clipped by 6 bases and J by 5 bases; unmatched bases: 4. The germline V gene has CDR1 DFQATT and CDR2 SNEGSKA (reference sequence). CDR3 length: 11 residues. In nucleotides, the CDR3 is TGCAGTGCGCAGACAGGGAACGAGCAGTACTTC. Translating it yields CSAQTGNEQYF.

In its sample, this clone was seen many times. The gene calls are TRBV19 and TRBJ1-1; 9 bases map to TRBD1. CDR3 length: 15 residues. The germline CDR1 and CDR2 sequences are LNHDA and SQIVND (reference sequence). V lost 5 bases to trimming and J lost 4 bases; unmatched junction nucleotides: 8. The CDR3 is CASSPWTGAGTEAFF. Here the CDR3 DNA reads TGTGCCAGTAGTCCCTGGACAGGGGCAGGCACTGAAGCTTTCTTT.

This chain joins TRBV9 and TRBJ1-1; D is perhaps TRBD1 (6 bases). Germline values: CDR1 SGDLS, CDR2 YYNGEE. V was pared by 6 bases and J by 1 base, with 13 bases between. The CDR3 has 14 amino acids. This CDR3 is CASTPGQTNTEAFF. The CDR3 DNA reads TGTGCCAGCACCCCTGGACAGACGAACACTGAAGCTTTCTTT.

This clone was seen more than once but under ten times. The CDR3 nucleotides read TGTGCCAGCAGTTTAATCTCCTCACCCCTCCACTTT. This codes for CASSLISSPLHF. V is TRBV27 and J is TRBJ1-6; D is unresolved. Germline values: CDR1 MNHEY, CDR2 SMNVEV (reference sequence). The CDR3 is 12 amino acids. V was pared by 2 bases and J by 10 bases, with 6 bases between.

This chain joins TRBV2 and TRBJ2-7; 11 bases line up with TRBD2. Losses at the gene ends were 4 bases for V and 6 bases for J; bases not matched to a gene: 2. The CDR3 runs 13 residues. Germline CDR1 reads SNHLY; CDR2 reads FYNNEI. The DNA of the CDR3 is TGTGCCAGCAGTGGCCTAGCGGGAGGCGAGCAGTACTTC. Its protein is CASSGLAGGEQYF.

The V call is TRBV6-4, the J call TRBJ2-1; tentative D call: TRBD1 (5 bases). V was pared by 8 bases and J by 6 bases, with 11 bases between. The germline gives CDR1 MRHNA, CDR2 SNTAGT. The CDR3 contains 12 residues. The CDR3 loop is CASANRTNEQFF. The CDR3 DNA reads as TGTGCCAGCGCCAACAGGACCAATGAGCAGTTCTTC.

J is TRBJ2-7 and V is TRBV18, with D perhaps TRBD1 (6 bases). V was clipped by 1 base and J by 2 bases, with 12 bases between them. The CDR3 has 15 residues. Germline CDR1 is KGHSH and CDR2 is LQKENI. CDR3 residues: CASSPRRTATYEQYF. CDR3 nucleotides: TGTGCCAGCTCACCACGTCGGACAGCAACCTACGAGCAGTACTTC.

This clone was seen a few times. The V and J genes are TRBV27 and TRBJ2-7; the match to TRBD1 covers 9 bases. The germline gives CDR1 MNHEY, CDR2 SMNVEV (reference sequence). The CDR3 length is 14 residues. The V gene end was trimmed by 3 bases and the J gene end by 10 bases; junction bases not matched to a gene: 10. CDR3 sequence: CASSLVQGASIQYF. CDR3 coding DNA: TGTGCCAGCAGTTTGGTACAGGGGGCTTCTATTCAGTACTTC.

The V gene is TRBV4-2, the J gene TRBJ2-2; TRBD2 agrees at 10 bases. CDR1 and CDR2 (germline): LGHNA, YNFKEQ. The CDR3 has 19 residues. V dropped 1 base and J dropped 1; count of bases not matched to a gene: 9. In nucleotides, the CDR3 is TGTGCCAGCAGCCAAGCCCTAGCGGGAGACCTTATGAACACCGGGGAGCTGTTTTTT. The encoded protein is CASSQALAGDLMNTGELFF.

This clone is a singleton in its sample. The gene calls are TRBV15 and TRBJ2-3; the D gene is possibly TRBD2 (5 bases). Germline CDR1 reads LNHNV; CDR2 reads YYDKDF (reference sequence). CDR3 length: 17 amino acids. The V and J ends lost 4 bases and 2 bases respectively, with 19 bases between them. The CDR3 DNA reads as TGTGCCACCAGCACCCCCCCTAAGGCGGGTCTCACAGATACGCAGTATTTT. Encoded protein: CATSTPPKAGLTDTQYF.

The chain is built from TRBV4-1 and TRBJ1-4; no firm D call. The CDR3 contains 14 residues. Trimming removed 5 bases at V and 8 bases at J, with 15 bases between. Per the germline V gene, CDR1 is MGHRA and CDR2 is YSYEKL. The CDR3 sequence is CASSISDLGEKLFF. The CDR3 DNA sequence: TGCGCCAGCAGCATATCGGACTTGGGCGAAAAACTGTTTTTT.